Each of the 20 T cell receptor beta chains below was sequenced from the same sample in a study of blood T cells in healthy people across ages. Primers used in a second PCR of about 6 to 11 cycles were a sample-barcoded 5' primer and a J-beta primer mix. Each CDR3 protein is one row after TCRdb ran MiXCR on the 5' RACE reads. This table holds 1.5 million to 2 million distinct CDR3 sequences, about 31% found once. Sequencing was carried out using blood. The receptors come from a woman aged 25 to 39 in good health.

The rearrangement uses TRBV20-1 and TRBJ2-1; 13 bases line up with TRBD2. There are 18 residues in the CDR3. CDR1 is DFQATT, CDR2 SNEGSKA, per germline (reference sequence). V trimming: 1 base; J trimming: 7 bases; junction bases outside the gene matches: 13. CDR3 DNA: TGCAGTGCTAGAGGGACAACTAGCGGGAGGGCCTTCTGGAATGAGCAGTTCTTC. Amino acid sequence: CSARGTTSGRAFWNEQFF.

On this clonotype itself: At one end the junction does not follow the germline gene, possibly because of a read error. This chain joins TRBV29-1 and TRBJ2-6; TRBD1 or TRBD2 may be the D gene (5 bases each). CDR1 and CDR2 from the germline V gene are SQVTM and ANQGSEA. There are 16 residues in the CDR3. Here the CDR3 DNA reads TGCAGCGTTGGAAGGGAGTCCTCTTCTGGGGCCGACGTCCTGACTTTC. Its protein is CSVGRESSSGADVLTF.

This clonotype was picked up a small number of times. The chain carries TRBV20-1 and TRBJ2-1; 12 bases are a match to TRBD2. Germline V gives CDR1 DFQATT, CDR2 SNEGSKA (reference sequence). Trimming removed 7 bases from V and 1 base from J; junction bases left unmatched: 11. The CDR3 sequence is 17 residues long. In nucleotides, the CDR3 is TGCAGTGGCCTAGATCCTCTAGCGGGGGGGTCCTACAATGAGCAGTTCTTC. Protein sequence: CSGLDPLAGGSYNEQFF.

V usage is TRBV3-1 and J usage is TRBJ1-6; D possibly corresponds to TRBD1 (5 bases). Deletions cut 6 bases from V and 8 bases from J, with 11 bases between. Germline V gene sequence: CDR1 LGHDT, CDR2 YNNKEL (reference sequence). This CDR3 has 13 residues. The CDR3 coding sequence is TGTGCCAGCAGTCCCGGGGGTGATTCACCCCTCCACTTT. It yields the protein CASSPGGDSPLHF.

The chain links TRBV20-1 to TRBJ2-4, with D maybe TRBD2 (7 bases). The V gene's germline CDR1 is DFQATT and CDR2 SNEGSKA (reference sequence). Trimming removed 3 bases from V and 13 bases from J, with 28 bases in between. This CDR3 region has 16 residues. The CDR3 sequence: CSASKGSGGRLGEQYF. The CDR3 coding sequence is TGCAGTGCTAGTAAAGGATCGGGGGGCAGACTGGGAGAGCAGTACTTC.

The chain combines TRBV15 with TRBJ2-3; no clear D gene. Germline V lookup: CDR1 LNHNV, CDR2 YYDKDF (reference sequence). Trimming cost V 0 bases and J 3 bases, with 10 bases left between them. This CDR3 region has 15 residues. The CDR3 DNA sequence: TGTGCCACCAGCAGAGATGAGAGAAATACAGATACGCAGTATTTT. This sequence encodes CATSRDERNTDTQYF. The full variable domain, rest sourced from reference TRBV15 and TRBJ2-3, is DAMVIQNPRYQVTQFGKPVTLSCSQTLNHNVMYWYQQKSSQAPKLLFHYYDKDFNNEADTPDNFQSRRPNTSFCFLDIRSPGLGDTAMYLCATSRDERNTDTQYFGPGTRLTVL.

V usage is TRBV7-9 and J usage is TRBJ2-7, with D tentatively TRBD2 (5 bases). Germline CDR1 is SEHNR and CDR2 is FQNEAQ (reference sequence). The CDR3 covers 13 residues. V lost 4 bases and J 4 bases, leaving 11 bases between the germline ends. DNA of the CDR3: TGTGCCAGCAGCTCTCGGGATTTGTACGAGCAGTACTTC. It translates to CASSSRDLYEQYF.

This clonotype was found a few times. The chain uses TRBV20-1 and TRBJ1-1; possibly TRBD1 for D (6 bases). Germline V CDR1 and CDR2: DFQATT, SNEGSKA (reference sequence). Trimming shortened V by 0 bases and J by 5 bases, and 16 bases separated the two germline ends. This CDR3 has 15 residues. CDR3: CSARDWGGAYTEAFF. The CDR3 nucleotides are TGCAGTGCTAGAGATTGGGGGGGCGCGTATACTGAAGCTTTCTTT.

This clonotype was detected only a few times. The rearrangement uses TRBV4-1 and TRBJ1-5; D ambiguous. Trimming stripped 0 bases from V and 0 bases from J, with 6 bases between. Germline CDR1 is MGHRA and CDR2 is YSYEKL. The CDR3 is 15 residues long. The CDR3 sequence is CASSQDATSNQPQHF. The CDR3 DNA reads TGCGCCAGCAGCCAAGATGCAACTAGCAATCAGCCCCAGCATTTT.

The chain is built from TRBV28 and TRBJ2-5; D might be TRBD2 (6 bases). The germline V gene has CDR1 MDHEN and CDR2 SYDVKM. V lost 7 bases and J 1 base, leaving 19 bases between the germline ends. The CDR3 totals 16 residues. The CDR3: CASIPRGDRSQETQYF. CDR3 in DNA: TGTGCCAGCATTCCGCGGGGTGACAGATCCCAAGAGACCCAGTACTTC.

The chain couples TRBV7-2 to TRBJ2-1; D possibly corresponds to TRBD2 (6 bases). The CDR3 length is 14 residues. Germline values: CDR1 SGHTA, CDR2 FQGNSA. V was trimmed by 6 bases and J by 4 bases, leaving 13 bases between them. The CDR3 loop reads CASRSGLLYNEQFF. The CDR3 coding sequence is TGTGCCAGCAGATCGGGACTCCTTTACAATGAGCAGTTCTTC.

The chain has TRBV7-9 and TRBJ2-3; no clear D gene. The V end was cut by 4 bases, the J end by 6 bases, with 11 bases between. This CDR3 is 13 amino acids long. Germline CDR1 is SEHNR and CDR2 is FQNEAQ (reference sequence). CDR3 nucleotide sequence: TGTGCCAGCAGCTGGGCTGCCTTCGATACGCAGTATTTT. As protein: CASSWAAFDTQYF.

This clonotype was detected a few times. The chain carries TRBV29-1 and TRBJ1-2; 7 nucleotides align to TRBD1. Germline V gene sequence: CDR1 SQVTM, CDR2 ANQGSEA. This CDR3 is built from 15 residues. Trimming cost V 1 base and J 2 bases; bases outside gene matches: 7. CDR3 in amino acids: CSVEGQPGQNYGYTF. Here the CDR3 DNA reads TGCAGCGTTGAAGGACAGCCGGGACAGAACTATGGCTACACCTTC. The complete variable domain, with remaining parts taken from reference TRBV29-1 and TRBJ1-2, reads SAVISQKPSRDICQRGTSLTIQCQVDSQVTMMFWYRQQPGQSLTLIATANQGSEATYESGFVIDKFPISRPNLTFSTLTVSNMSPEDSSIYLCSVEGQPGQNYGYTFGSGTRLTVV.

This rearrangement joins TRBV5-1 to TRBJ2-1; 11 bases fit TRBD2. The CDR3 runs 16 residues. The J segment lost 3 bases and the V segment lost 0 bases, leaving 2 bases of the junction unmatched. The germline V gene encodes CDR1 SGHRS and CDR2 YFSETQ. This CDR3 reads CASSLGTSGYYNEQFF. CDR3 nucleotides: TGCGCCAGCAGCTTGGGGACTAGCGGGTACTACAATGAGCAGTTCTTC.

This chain joins TRBV6-2 or TRBV6-3 and TRBJ2-6; D tentatively fits TRBD1 or TRBD2 (5 bases each). CDR1 and CDR2 (germline): MNHEY, SVGEGT. The CDR3 is made up of 15 amino acids. V shed 6 bases and J shed 1 base, with 10 bases lying between them. The CDR3 coding sequence is TGTGCCAGCAGACCTGAGGGGTCTGGGGCCAACGTCCTGACTTTC. Translated: CASRPEGSGANVLTF.

This clonotype appeared a few times. The chain has TRBV7-9 and TRBJ2-3, with 7 bases lining up with TRBD1. Per the germline V gene, CDR1 is SEHNR and CDR2 is FQNEAQ (reference sequence). The ends lost 1 base at V and 0 bases at J; junction bases unmatched: 10. CDR3 length: 18 amino acids. The CDR3 bases are TGTGCCAGCAGCTTAGGACAGGGACGAAAACAAAGCACAGATACGCAGTATTTT. Protein: CASSLGQGRKQSTDTQYF.

This clonotype was seen a few times. The chain uses TRBV7-9 and TRBJ1-2; D is unclear. The CDR3 is 14 residues long. V gave up 8 bases and J gave up 4 bases, with 17 bases separating them. Germline V gene data show CDR1 as SEHNR and CDR2 as FQNEAQ (reference sequence). The CDR3, as DNA: TGTGCCAGCGGATACCAGGACCACCCCTATGGCTACACCTTC. It specifies CASGYQDHPYGYTF. The full variable domain, its missing parts supplied by reference TRBV7-9 and TRBJ1-2, is DTGVSQNPRHKITKRGQNVTFRCDPISEHNRLYWYRQTLGQGPEFLTYFQNEAQLEKSRLLSDRFSAERPKGSFSTLEIQRTEQGDSAMYLCASGYQDHPYGYTFGSGTRLTVV.

This sequence joins TRBV20-1 and TRBJ2-5; D is unresolved. Looked up from germline, CDR1 is DFQATT and CDR2 is SNEGSKA (reference sequence). V was cut by 0 bases and J by 5 bases, with 13 bases left in between. This CDR3 region has 14 residues. The CDR3 coding sequence is TGCAGTGCTAGAGATCCATGGGGTTGGGAGACCCAGTACTTC. This sequence encodes CSARDPWGWETQYF.

The sample holds one count of this clonotype. The chain is built from TRBV12-3 or TRBV12-4 and TRBJ1-2; D gene ambiguous. V was cut by 2 bases and J by 7 bases, with 8 bases left in between. The CDR3 is 12 amino acids. The chain's CDR3 is CASSLHAAGYTF. The CDR3 DNA follows: TGTGCCAGCAGTTTACACGCCGCTGGCTACACCTTC.

A word on this clonotype: An end of the junction differs from the germline gene, which may be a read error. The DNA of the CDR3 is TGCGCCGGCAGCTTGCTCTCTAGCGGAGGGAGCACAGATACGCAGTATTTT. Encoded protein: CAGSLLSSGGSTDTQYF. The chain couples TRBV5-1 to TRBJ2-3; TRBD2 matches 7 bases. The CDR3 totals 17 residues. Germline CDR1 is SGHRS and CDR2 is YFSETQ.